The entry below describes one T cell receptor (beta chain). This clonotype was detected many times. Its antigen is still unknown. Within one base of it there is no much larger clone, and no base qualities were kept. The data were taken from a study of T cells after yellow fever vaccination (dated 2019 in TCRdb). For the wider study: The SMART-Seq v4 Ultra Low Input RNA kit was used to prepare libraries from fractions with low cell numbers. Blood samples were taken at several timepoints before and after primary and secondary immunization, and bulk PBMC replicates and cell subsets were isolated. To follow T-cell clones before and after both primary and booster YFV17D yellow fever vaccination, bulk TCR alpha and beta repertoires underwent longitudinal sequencing. The cohort comprised two healthy male donors, one aged 18 to 30 and one aged 30 to 40 years. What the work shows at the level of the full study, not this receptor alone: After the booster, most clones that had expanded after primary vaccination were detected again (approximately 95% of CD4 and under 90% of CD8), suggesting broad maintenance of memory. Computational filtering was required because FACS-sorted repertoires could contain abundant contaminating clonotypes from the bulk population. A small fraction of clonotypes showed up in both the CD4 and CD8 compartments, probably as a result of convergent recombination. Compared with the primary T-cell response, the secondary T-cell response was faster but weaker, reaching its peak on day 5 rather than on day 15. Because only a couple of donors were included in the study, the extent to which the findings can be generalized is limited.

TCRdb records Illumina NovaSeq 6000 as the sequencer. TCR cDNA was synthesized by 5'RACE template switching, which introduced a universal primer site and unique molecular identifiers. Priming for cDNA synthesis came from both the TCR alpha and TCR beta constant segments. Library amplification used two PCR steps, and the second PCR step added sample barcodes and sequencing adapters. Sequencing of libraries was performed on Illumina HiSeq 2500 (2x100 bp) or NovaSeq (2x150 bp). In the paper's pipeline: MIGEC handled demultiplexing of reads and collapsing into UMI consensus sequences, while MiXCR performed V(D)J alignment. Clonotypes responding to the vaccine were identified with edgeR on replicate PBMC samples, with the criteria of FDR below 0.01 and a log2 fold change above 5 up to day 15. Each bulk clonotype received a CD4 or CD8 identity based on whether the sequenced CD4 or CD8 repertoire contained that clonotype at higher abundance. Using fastp at Q25 and MiXCR, TCRdb reprocessed the public reads and kept productive beta chains. Each CDR3 protein appears once, grouped with its most common genes and DNA. In this record, the V and J calls reflect TCRdb's handling and not the investigators' own analysis. The sample table contains a few hundred thousand distinct CDR3 sequences; only one count was recorded for approximately 4.2% of them. The ten biggest clones cover approximately 25% of the sample.

Via the germline V gene, CDR1 is SGHDT and CDR2 YYEEEE. The CDR3, from cysteine to phenylalanine, totals 11 residues. The DNA shown is the 33-base CDR3, in frame from base 1. V is shortened by 4 bases, J by 3 bases, and the region joining them spans 2 bases. The meaning of the sample's treatment or condition label: live attenuated yellow fever vaccine strain. At each blood-draw timepoint, two biological replicates of bulk PBMCs were collected. A standard Ficoll-Paque protocol was used to isolate PBMCs from peripheral blood. TriZol was used to extract RNA from bulk PBMCs, CD4 and CD8 fractions, and dextramer-positive and dextramer-negative fractions.

This TCR came from a young man who received the YFV17D yellow fever vaccine. The sequence joins TRBV5-6 to TRBJ2-1; the D gene lacks a confident call. This sample comprised PBMCs, obtained 5 days after the yellow fever booster vaccination. The CDR3 here reads CASSHYNEQFF. The nucleotide sequence reads TGTGCCAGCAGCCACTACAATGAGCAGTTCTTC.